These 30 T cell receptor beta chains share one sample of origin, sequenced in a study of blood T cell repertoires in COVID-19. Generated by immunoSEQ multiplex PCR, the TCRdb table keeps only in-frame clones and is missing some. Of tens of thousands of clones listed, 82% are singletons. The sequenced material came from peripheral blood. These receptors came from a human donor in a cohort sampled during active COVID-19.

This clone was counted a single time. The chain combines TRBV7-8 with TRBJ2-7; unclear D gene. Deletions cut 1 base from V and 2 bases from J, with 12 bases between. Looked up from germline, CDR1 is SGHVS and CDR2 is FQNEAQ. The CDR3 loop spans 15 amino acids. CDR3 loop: CASSLEPPVTYEQYF. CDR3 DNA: TGTGCCAGCAGCTTAGAACCACCGGTGACCTACGAGCAGTACTTC. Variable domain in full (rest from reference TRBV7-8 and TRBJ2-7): GAGVSQSPRYKVAKRGQDVALRCDPISGHVSLFWYQQALGQGPEFLTYFQNEAQLDKSGLPSDRFFAERPEGSVSTLKIQRTQQEDSAVYLCASSLEPPVTYEQYFGPGTRLTVT.

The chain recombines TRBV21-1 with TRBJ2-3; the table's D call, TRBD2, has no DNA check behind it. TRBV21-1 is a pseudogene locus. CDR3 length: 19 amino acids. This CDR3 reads CASSKGVPSGGLPTDTQYF. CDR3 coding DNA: TGTGCCAGCAGCAAAGGTGTGCCTAGCGGGGGGCTCCCCACAGATACGCAGTATTTT.

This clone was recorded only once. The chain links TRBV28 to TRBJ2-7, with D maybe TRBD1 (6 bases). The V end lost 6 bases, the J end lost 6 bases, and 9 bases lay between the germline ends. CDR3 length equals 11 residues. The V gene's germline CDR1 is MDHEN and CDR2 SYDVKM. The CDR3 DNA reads TGTGCCAGCAGGTCCAGGGGCGAGCAGTACTTC. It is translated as CASRSRGEQYF.

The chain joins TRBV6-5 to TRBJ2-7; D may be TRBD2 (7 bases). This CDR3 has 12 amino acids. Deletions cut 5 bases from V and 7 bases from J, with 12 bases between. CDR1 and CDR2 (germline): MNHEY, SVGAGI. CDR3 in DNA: TGTGCCAGCAGTCCAGAGGGGGGGGAGCAGTACTTC. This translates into CASSPEGGEQYF.

The CDR3 region has the DNA TGTGCCAGCAGCTTATTGGGACTAGCGGCCGATACGCAGTATTTT. Protein sequence: CASSLLGLAADTQYF. V is TRBV7-2 and J is TRBJ2-3; 11 bases align to TRBD2. The V gene's germline CDR1 is SGHTA and CDR2 FQGNSA. This CDR3 is 15 amino acids long. Trimming removed 2 bases from V and 6 bases from J; junction bases left unmatched: 4.

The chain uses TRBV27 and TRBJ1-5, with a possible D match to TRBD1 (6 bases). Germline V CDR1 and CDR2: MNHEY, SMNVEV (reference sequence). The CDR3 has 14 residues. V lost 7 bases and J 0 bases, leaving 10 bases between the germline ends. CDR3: CASNQQGSNQPQHF. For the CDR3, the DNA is TGTGCCAGCAACCAACAGGGTAGCAATCAGCCCCAGCATTTT.

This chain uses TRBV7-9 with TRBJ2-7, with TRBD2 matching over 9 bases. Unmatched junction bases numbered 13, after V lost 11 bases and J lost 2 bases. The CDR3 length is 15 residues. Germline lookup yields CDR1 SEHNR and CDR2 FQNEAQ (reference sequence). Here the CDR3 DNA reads TGTGCCGTAGCGGGGGCCGCTTTTGGACCCTACGAGCAGTACTTC. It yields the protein CAVAGAAFGPYEQYF.

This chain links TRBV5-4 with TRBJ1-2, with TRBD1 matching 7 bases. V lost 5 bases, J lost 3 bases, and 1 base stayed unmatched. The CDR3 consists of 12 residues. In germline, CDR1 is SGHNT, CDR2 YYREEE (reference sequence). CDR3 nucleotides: TGTGCCAGCAGTCAGGGGGACTATGGCTACACCTTC. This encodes CASSQGDYGYTF.

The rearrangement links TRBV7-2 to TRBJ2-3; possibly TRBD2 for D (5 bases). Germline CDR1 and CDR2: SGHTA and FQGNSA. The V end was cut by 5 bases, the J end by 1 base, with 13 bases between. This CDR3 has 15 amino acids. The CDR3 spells CASSKGGAGTDTQYF. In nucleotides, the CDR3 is TGTGCCAGCAGCAAGGGCGGAGCGGGCACAGATACGCAGTATTTT. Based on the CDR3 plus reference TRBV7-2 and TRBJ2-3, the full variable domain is GAGVSQSPSNKVTEKGKDVELRCDPISGHTALYWYRQSLGQGLEFLIYFQGNSAPDKSGLPSDRFSAERTGGSVSTLTIQRTQQEDSAVYLCASSKGGAGTDTQYFGPGTRLTVL.

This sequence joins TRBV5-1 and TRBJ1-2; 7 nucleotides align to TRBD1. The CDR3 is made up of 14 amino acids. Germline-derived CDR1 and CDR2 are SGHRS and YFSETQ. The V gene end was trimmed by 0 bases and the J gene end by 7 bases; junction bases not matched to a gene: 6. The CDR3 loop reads CASSLGQGSGGYTF. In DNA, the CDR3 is TGCGCCAGCAGCTTGGGACAGGGCTCGGGTGGCTACACCTTC.

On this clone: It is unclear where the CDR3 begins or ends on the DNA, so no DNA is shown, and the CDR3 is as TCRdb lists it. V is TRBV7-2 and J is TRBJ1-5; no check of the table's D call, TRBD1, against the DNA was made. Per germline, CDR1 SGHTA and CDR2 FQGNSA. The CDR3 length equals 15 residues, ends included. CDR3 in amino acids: CASSLSFGTGAKPSF.

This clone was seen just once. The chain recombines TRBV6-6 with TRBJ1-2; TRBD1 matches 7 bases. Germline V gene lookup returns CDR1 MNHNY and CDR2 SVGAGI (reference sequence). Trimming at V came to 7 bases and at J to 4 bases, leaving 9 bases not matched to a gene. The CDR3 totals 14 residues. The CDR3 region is CASTPAGTAYGYTF. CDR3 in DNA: TGTGCCAGCACCCCTGCCGGGACAGCCTATGGCTACACCTTC.

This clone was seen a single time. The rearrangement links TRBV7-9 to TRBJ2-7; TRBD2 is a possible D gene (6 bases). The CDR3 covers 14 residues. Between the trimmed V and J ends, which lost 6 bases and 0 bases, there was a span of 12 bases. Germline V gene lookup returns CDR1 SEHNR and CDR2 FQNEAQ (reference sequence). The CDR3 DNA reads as TGTGCCAGCAGTTCCTCGGGACTCTCCTACGAGCAGTACTTC. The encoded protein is CASSSSGLSYEQYF. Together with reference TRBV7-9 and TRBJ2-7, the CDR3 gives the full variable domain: DTGVSQNPRHKITKRGQNVTFRCDPISEHNRLYWYRQTLGQGPEFLTYFQNEAQLEKSRLLSDRFSAERPKGSFSTLEIQRTEQGDSAMYLCASSSSGLSYEQYFGPGTRLTVT.

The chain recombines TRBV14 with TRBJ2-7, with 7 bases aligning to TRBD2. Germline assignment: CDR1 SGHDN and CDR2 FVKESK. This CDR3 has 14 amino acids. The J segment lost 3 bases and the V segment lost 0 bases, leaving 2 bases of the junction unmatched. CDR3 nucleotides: TGTGCCAGCAGCCAAGACGGGGGGATCTACGAGCAGTACTTC. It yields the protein CASSQDGGIYEQYF.

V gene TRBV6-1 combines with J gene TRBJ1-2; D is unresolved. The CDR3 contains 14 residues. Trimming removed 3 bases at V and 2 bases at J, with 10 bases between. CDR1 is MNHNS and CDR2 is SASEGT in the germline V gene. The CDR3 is CASSDAGWNYGYTF. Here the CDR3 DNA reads TGTGCCAGCAGTGACGCAGGTTGGAACTATGGCTACACCTTC.

The CDR3 sequence is CASSLGPGLNTIYF. As DNA, the CDR3 is TGCGCCAGCAGCTTGGGTCCGGGGTTAAACACCATATATTTT. The rearrangement uses TRBV5-1 and TRBJ1-3, with D unresolved. The germline V gene has CDR1 SGHRS and CDR2 YFSETQ. The CDR3 loop spans 14 amino acids. V was pared by 0 bases and J by 6 bases, with 10 bases between.

The CDR3: CASSYLREQYF. The CDR3 DNA is TGTGCCAGCAGTTATCTGAGGGAGCAGTACTTC. The rearrangement uses TRBV6-5 and TRBJ2-7; D unclear. Germline CDR1 MNHEY, CDR2 SVGAGI. Trimming left V 3 bases short and J 7 bases short, with 7 bases between. The CDR3 runs 11 residues.

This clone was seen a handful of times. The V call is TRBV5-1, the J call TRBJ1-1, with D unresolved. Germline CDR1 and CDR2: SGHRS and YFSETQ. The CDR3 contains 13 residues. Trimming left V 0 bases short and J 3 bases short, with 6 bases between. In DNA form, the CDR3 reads TGCGCCAGCAGCTTGGTCGAGGACACTGAAGCTTTCTTT. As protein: CASSLVEDTEAFF.

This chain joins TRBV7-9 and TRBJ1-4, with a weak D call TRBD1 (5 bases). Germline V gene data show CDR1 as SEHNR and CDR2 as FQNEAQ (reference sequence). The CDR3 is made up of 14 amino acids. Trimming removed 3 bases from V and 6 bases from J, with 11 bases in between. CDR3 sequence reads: CASSLEGVDEKLFF. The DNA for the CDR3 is TGTGCCAGCAGCTTGGAAGGGGTCGATGAAAAACTGTTTTTT.

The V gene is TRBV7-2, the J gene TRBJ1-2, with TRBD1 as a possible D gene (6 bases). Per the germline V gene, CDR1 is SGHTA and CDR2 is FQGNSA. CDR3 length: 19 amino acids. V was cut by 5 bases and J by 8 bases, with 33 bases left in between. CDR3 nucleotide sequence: TGTGCCAGCAGCCCTAGGGGGGGGTCTGGGCAGGGGCTATTTGGAGGCTACACCTTC. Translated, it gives CASSPRGGSGQGLFGGYTF.

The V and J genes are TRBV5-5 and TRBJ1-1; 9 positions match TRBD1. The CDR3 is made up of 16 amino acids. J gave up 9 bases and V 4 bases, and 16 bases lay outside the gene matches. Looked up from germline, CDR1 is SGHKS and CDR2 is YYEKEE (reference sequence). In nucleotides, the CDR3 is TGTGCCAGCAGCGCTGGGACAGGGACAAAAACACTGAAAGCTTTCTTT. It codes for CASSAGTGTKTLKAFF. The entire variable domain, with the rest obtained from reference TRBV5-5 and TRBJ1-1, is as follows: DAGVTQSPTHLIKTRGQQVTLRCSPISGHKSVSWYQQVLGQGPQFIFQYYEKEERGRGNFPDRFSARQFPNYSSELNVNALLLGDSALYLCASSAGTGTKTLKAFFGQGTRLTVV.

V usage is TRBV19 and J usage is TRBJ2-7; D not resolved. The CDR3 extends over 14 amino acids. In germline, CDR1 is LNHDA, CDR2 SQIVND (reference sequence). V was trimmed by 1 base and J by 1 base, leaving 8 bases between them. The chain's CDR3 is CASSIGPSSYEQYF. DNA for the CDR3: TGTGCCAGTAGTATAGGACCTAGTTCCTACGAGCAGTACTTC.

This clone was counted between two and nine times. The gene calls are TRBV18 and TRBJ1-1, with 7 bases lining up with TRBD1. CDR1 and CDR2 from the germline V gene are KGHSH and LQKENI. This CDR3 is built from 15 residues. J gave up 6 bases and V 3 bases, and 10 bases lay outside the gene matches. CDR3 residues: CASSPPGQRGPEAFF. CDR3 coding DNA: TGTGCCAGCTCACCCCCGGGACAGAGGGGCCCTGAAGCTTTCTTT.

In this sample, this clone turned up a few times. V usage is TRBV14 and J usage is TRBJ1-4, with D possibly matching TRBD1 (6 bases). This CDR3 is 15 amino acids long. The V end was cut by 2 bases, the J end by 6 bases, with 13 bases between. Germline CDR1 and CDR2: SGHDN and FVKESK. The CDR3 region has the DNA TGTGCCAGCAGCCAAACAGGGTGGTACGATGAAAAACTGTTTTTT. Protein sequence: CASSQTGWYDEKLFF.

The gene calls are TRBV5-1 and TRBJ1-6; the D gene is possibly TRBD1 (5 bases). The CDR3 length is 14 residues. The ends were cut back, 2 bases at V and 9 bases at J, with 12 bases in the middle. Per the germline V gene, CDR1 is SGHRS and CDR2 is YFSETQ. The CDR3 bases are TGCGCCAGCAGCTTAGGGGTGCTAGGTTCACCCCTCCACTTT. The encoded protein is CASSLGVLGSPLHF.

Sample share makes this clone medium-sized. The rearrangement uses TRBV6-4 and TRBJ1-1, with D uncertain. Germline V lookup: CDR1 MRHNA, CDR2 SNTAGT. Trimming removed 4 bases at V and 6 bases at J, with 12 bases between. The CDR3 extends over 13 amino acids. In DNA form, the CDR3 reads TGTGCCAGCAGTGGCGGGGAGGGCTCTGAAGCTTTCTTT. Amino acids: CASSGGEGSEAFF.

The CDR3 loop reads CASSLTDRAQAEQFF. The CDR3 DNA sequence: TGTGCCAGCAGCCTGACGGACAGGGCGCAGGCTGAGCAGTTCTTC. The V call is TRBV3-1 (or the pseudogene TRBV3-2), the J call TRBJ2-1; 8 bases are shared with TRBD1. The CDR3 runs to 15 residues. CDR1 and CDR2 from the germline V gene are LGHDT and YNNKEL (reference sequence). Trimming at V came to 4 bases and at J to 9 bases, leaving 11 bases not matched to a gene.

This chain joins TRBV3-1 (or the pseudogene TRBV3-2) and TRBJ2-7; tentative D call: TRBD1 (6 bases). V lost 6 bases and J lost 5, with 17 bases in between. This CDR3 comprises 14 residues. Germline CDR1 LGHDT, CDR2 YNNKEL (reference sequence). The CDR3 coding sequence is TGTGCCAGCAGTTCCAGGGGCATAGGGGACGAGCAGTACTTC. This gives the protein CASSSRGIGDEQYF.

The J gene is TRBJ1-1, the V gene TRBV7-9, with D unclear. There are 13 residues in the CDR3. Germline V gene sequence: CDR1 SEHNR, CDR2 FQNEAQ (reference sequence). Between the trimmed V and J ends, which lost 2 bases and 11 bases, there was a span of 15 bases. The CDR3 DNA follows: TGTGCCAGCAGCTTACCAGGAATTGCCTCGGCTTTCTTT. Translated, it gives CASSLPGIASAFF. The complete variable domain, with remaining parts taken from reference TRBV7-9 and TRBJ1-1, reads DTGVSQNPRHKITKRGQNVTFRCDPISEHNRLYWYRQTLGQGPEFLTYFQNEAQLEKSRLLSDRFSAERPKGSFSTLEIQRTEQGDSAMYLCASSLPGIASAFFGQGTRLTVV.

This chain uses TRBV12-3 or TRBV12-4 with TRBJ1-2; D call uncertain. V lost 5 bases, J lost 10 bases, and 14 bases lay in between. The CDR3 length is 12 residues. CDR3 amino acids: CASSQRVDDYTF. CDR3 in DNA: TGTGCCAGCAGTCAACGGGTAGACGACTACACCTTC.